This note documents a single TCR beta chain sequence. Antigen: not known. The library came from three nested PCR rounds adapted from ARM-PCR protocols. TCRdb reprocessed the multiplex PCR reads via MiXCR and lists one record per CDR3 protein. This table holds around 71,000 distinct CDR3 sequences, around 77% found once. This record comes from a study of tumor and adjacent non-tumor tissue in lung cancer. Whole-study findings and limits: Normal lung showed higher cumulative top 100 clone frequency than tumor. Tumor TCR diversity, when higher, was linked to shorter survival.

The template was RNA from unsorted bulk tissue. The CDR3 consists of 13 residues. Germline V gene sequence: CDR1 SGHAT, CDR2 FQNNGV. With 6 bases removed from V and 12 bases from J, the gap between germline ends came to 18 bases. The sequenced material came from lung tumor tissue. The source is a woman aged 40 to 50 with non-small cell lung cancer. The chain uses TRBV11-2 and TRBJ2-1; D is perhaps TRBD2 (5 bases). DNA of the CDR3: TGTGCCAGCAGTTTACGAGGGTCTGGTAGGCAGTTCTTC. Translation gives CASSLRGSGRQFF.